Listed here is a single T cell receptor (beta chain). Its antigen is unknown. Nothing much larger sits one base from this clone, and base qualities are not available. The CDR3 contains 15 residues, cysteine and phenylalanine counted. Of the read, only the CDR3 DNA is kept; its 45 bases are in frame from base 1. Based on the germline V gene (reference sequence), the CDR1 and CDR2 sequences are LNHDA and SQIVND. V is shortened by 6 bases, J by 0 bases, and the region joining them spans 13 bases. The data stem from a study of cytomegalovirus exposure and HLA in healthy donors (dated by TCRdb to the late 2010s). Broadly, across the study: An earlier analysis of some 500 of the donors reported more than 250 Gb of sequence data and around 110 million unique TCR beta sequences from about 179 million T cells. An early release covering approximately 600 HLA-typed donors comprised about 300 gigabases of sequencing data and around 80 million unique TCR sequences. The genetic ancestry cluster associated with self-reported Caucasian donors included around four fifths of the 300 to 450 genotyped donors. The study aimed to test whether cataloging public T cell receptors could reveal signatures of past pathogen exposure. Using immunosequencing, the study profiled T cell repertoires from roughly 650 subjects and related those repertoires to cytomegalovirus serostatus. A separate validation cohort of 100 to 150 different subjects was used in addition to the roughly 720-subject first cohort. High-throughput TCR immunosequencing, statistical association of individual TCRs with disease status, and machine learning were combined to predict cytomegalovirus infection status. A later analysis re-examined previously published TCR beta repertoires from just over 650 donors and added high-resolution HLA genotyping to investigate patterns of TCR occurrence. The later analysis used no new phenotypic data to find candidate immune exposures, relying instead on TCR beta sequences and their occurrence across donors. To decide whether each TCR beta V gene segment behaved as functional or pseudogenic, an earlier analysis of 587 of the donors relied on high-throughput TCR beta sequencing. Alongside the repertoire data, information on donor age, sex, ethnicity and CMV serostatus was compiled. Genome-wide SNP genotypes for about 65% of the roughly 700 donors were used in a later genetic analysis, which treated that subset as a discovery cohort. All discovery cohort repertoires had been generated on a single sequencing platform. Both class I and class II loci were covered by HLA typing, at four-digit resolution. The number of donors typed differed by locus, with about 629-630 for A, B, C, DRB1 and DQB1, 522 for DQA1, about 610 for DPA1, and 450 to 480 for DPB1. Roughly 5 DR-DQ haplotypes were handled as single units for association and clustering because linkage in the cohort was strong. Among roughly 400 genotyped donors of the cohort, an average of 235,054 unique TCR beta nucleotide sequences were sequenced per donor, roughly 20% of them non-productive.

In total, about 650 healthy bone marrow donors made up the cohort. All cohort members were sampled while nominally healthy, although unrecorded immune exposures were likely present. The donor tested CMV seronegative, placing the donor among the 350 or so seronegative members of the cohort. A peripheral blood sample was provided by each donor, and peripheral blood mononuclear cells were used for TCR beta sequencing. The Qiagen DNeasy Blood Extraction Kit was used to extract genomic DNA from the blood cell samples. The method behind the library was the immunoSEQ multiplex PCR assay. For the multiplex PCR, a mixture combining 60 forward primers for TCR Vbeta segments and 13 reverse primers for TCR Jbeta segments was used. Amplification of the CDR3 region of rearranged TCR beta genes was performed with a multiplex PCR assay on genomic DNA. The Illumina HiSeq System was used to sequence the amplified TCR beta libraries as 87-base-pair reads. In the paper's pipeline: A later analysis tallied 75 million to 95 million unique TCR beta chains across the approximately 670 repertoires, and around 9.9 million of those chains were shared by two or more donors. To remove PCR and sequencing errors, raw reads were error-corrected and collapsed into unique sequences using a nearest-neighbor algorithm that merged closely related sequences. CDR3 sequences were aligned to IMGT reference sequences to assign V, D and J gene segments. For a sequence to be retained, a match of at least six nucleotides to both a V gene segment and a J gene segment was required. A rearrangement was called productive if the CDR3 had no stop codons and remained in frame with V and J, and every other rearrangement was called non-productive. Following IMGT convention, CDR3 was defined as the stretch from the second conserved V-encoded cysteine to the conserved J-encoded phenylalanine. The earlier analysis of 550 to 650 of the donors excluded any sequence lacking an unambiguous match to a single V gene segment. In an earlier analysis of some 590 of the donors, V segments were called functional above 56.7% productive rearrangements and were called segregating when the between-donor standard deviation exceeded 5%. A statistical classification framework was built to diagnose cytomegalovirus status from the catalog of TCR beta chain sequences. A later analysis assigned V and J genes by comparing TCR nucleotide sequences with IMGT/GENE-DB human TR gene sequences. Using the TCRdist pipeline, a later analysis assigned CDR3 sequences along with most-parsimonious VDJ recombination scenarios. In a later analysis, each TCR beta chain was defined by its CDR3 amino acid sequence together with its V-gene family, and reads without a unique V-gene family were excluded. To address suspected cross-contamination and a sequencing artifact, a later analysis removed a few hundred highly shared, low-generation-probability nucleotide sequences. For each public chain, a later analysis derived a clonal expansion index from normalized ranks of inferred template counts within each repertoire. Generation probabilities in a later analysis came from a VDJ recombination model fitted to out-of-frame rearrangements, and those results were checked against IGoR. Hypergeometric tests were used in a later analysis to score TCR-TCR, TCR-HLA and TCR-CMV co-occurrence, with a repertoire-size bias correction applied to the TCR pairs. False discovery rates were estimated in a later analysis by permuting HLA or CMV assignments 20 times. In a later analysis, co-occurring TCRs were grouped with DBSCAN, and TCRdist sequence similarity was added when clustering was performed within HLA-allele-positive subsets. Repertoires with fewer than 30,000 or more than 120,000 public chains, plus five repertoires with anomalous nucleotide sharing, were excluded from co-occurrence clustering. TCRdb retrieved this table from immuneACCESS and kept in-frame rearrangements only. Not all clones are present; in checked studies, unresolved V genes account for under half, and no reason is known for the remainder. The DNA was the basis for D and trimming; V, J and clone size are from that table. The sample table records 80,000 or so clones; nearly 80% of these occur just once. The ten biggest clones cover around 4.2% of the sample.

Study-wide findings and limitations: Linkage disequilibrium might explain the correlated functional status among segregating V segments, but an unknown experimental factor could not be excluded. According to a later analysis, most CMV-associated TCR beta chains appeared to be HLA-restricted, and the HLA associations seemed to be driven largely by CMV exposure. Because some donors lacked HLA typing at each locus, the association tests relied only on the typed subset. In vitro tests confirmed that a few of the cytomegalovirus-associated TCR beta chains recognize cytomegalovirus antigens. An association between a missense DCLRE1C variant and V-gene and J-gene trimming of TCR beta chains was found in a later genetic analysis and replicated in an independent cohort. While some public TCRs were present in many individuals, most TCR sequences turned up only very rarely across donors. Because counts were too low, roughly 18 rarely observed V segments, including chromosome 9 orphons, were left out of the earlier analysis of a few hundred of the donors. In a later analysis, several top co-occurrence clusters were reported to appear linked to parvovirus B19, influenza, CMV and Epstein-Barr virus. In a later analysis, the rate of TCR association differed among HLA loci, with DRB1 alleles having the most associated TCRs and HLA-C alleles having the fewest. When HLA alleles, especially DR and DQ, strongly co-occurred, attributing TCR associations to individual alleles was difficult. A further reported finding was that TCR beta sequences accurately predicted the HLA-A and HLA-B alleles for most subjects in the first cohort. A total of 150 or so TCR beta chains were listed by the study as associated with cytomegalovirus. The authors suggested that the approach could potentially be generalized to other disease states and immunological phenotypes. The presence/absence analyses assumed that sequencing depth was roughly uniform across donors, and that assumption may not be true. Compared with the roughly 670-donor mean, donors in an Asian-associated ancestry cluster had fewer N-insertions in productive TCRs, according to a later genetic analysis. A later analysis associated some 17,000 TCR beta sequences with specific HLA alleles at a false discovery rate of 0.05. The classifier was reported to diagnose cytomegalovirus status with high specificity and sensitivity in both the original and validation cohorts. A later analysis found that HLA-associated TCR beta chains were more clonally expanded and had lower generation probabilities than equally common non-associated chains. CMV serostatus was the only immune exposure information available for the cohort. Broadly in line with IMGT annotations, most TCR beta V segments showed up in productive rearrangements about 90% or about 30% of the time in an earlier analysis of 450 to 750 of the donors. The sequencing pipeline was judged likely to have produced a cluster of highly shared sequence variants as a technical artifact. This cohort had only TCR beta chains sequenced, and the lack of alpha or paired-chain data limited which features could be detected. Because the 87-base-pair reads could not distinguish some IMGT-functional V segments, including TRBV6-2 and TRBV6-3, those segments were excluded.

This sequence originates from a man between 40 and 49 years old in good health and CMV-seronegative. Recombination connected TRBV19 to TRBJ2-3; D gene: possibly TRBD2, on 6 matching bases. The sequencing sample was made of PBMCs. The bases read TGTGCCAGTAGGGCACTAGCCGCTAGCACAGATACGCAGTATTTT. Its amino acids are CASRALAASTDTQYF.